Following are 20 T cell receptor beta chains from one sample sequenced in a study of cytomegalovirus exposure and HLA in healthy donors. TCRdb keeps only in-frame clones here, not all; method: immunoSEQ multiplex PCR. This table holds 130,000 or so clones, about 88% found once. Material for sequencing was PBMCs. Receptors were obtained from a woman younger than 30 in good health and CMV-seropositive.

This clone was seen a few times. This chain links TRBV7-9 with TRBJ1-5; D is undetermined. CDR1 is SEHNR and CDR2 is FQNEAQ in the germline V gene (reference sequence). This CDR3 comprises 14 residues. The V end lost 5 bases, the J end lost 3 bases, and 11 bases lay between the germline ends. The CDR3 sequence: CASSPGEFNQPQHF. CDR3 DNA: TGTGCCAGCAGCCCTGGTGAGTTCAATCAGCCCCAGCATTTT.

The chain couples TRBV7-2 to TRBJ2-3; TRBD1 matches at 8 bases. The CDR3 consists of 15 residues. CDR1 and CDR2 from the germline V gene are SGHTA and FQGNSA. Trimming took 5 bases from V and 7 from J; bases not matched to a gene: 11. The CDR3 DNA sequence: TGTGCCAGCAGCCCCAGGGGGCAGGGGGGAAATACGCAGTATTTT. Protein product: CASSPRGQGGNTQYF.

This rearrangement joins TRBV21-1 to TRBJ2-1; the D call TRBD1 from the table was never checked on the DNA. TRBV21-1 is noted as a pseudogene. The CDR3 consists of 12 residues. The CDR3 here is CASSKKGNEQFF. The CDR3 DNA sequence: TGTGCCAGCAGCAAGAAGGGGAATGAGCAGTTCTTC.

V usage is TRBV2 and J usage is TRBJ2-3; D is ambiguous. Germline V gene data show CDR1 as SNHLY and CDR2 as FYNNEI. The CDR3 is 11 amino acids. V was cut by 7 bases and J by 3 bases, with 5 bases left in between. In DNA, the CDR3 is TGTGCCAGCACCATTACAGATACGCAGTATTTT. Encoded protein: CASTITDTQYF.

The chain recombines TRBV11-3 with TRBJ2-2; 9 bases fit TRBD1. Trimming removed 5 bases from V and 3 bases from J; junction bases left unmatched: 4. The V gene's germline CDR1 is SGHNT and CDR2 YENEEA. The CDR3 covers 15 residues. In nucleotides, the CDR3 is TGTGCCAGCAGCCTGGACAGGGGAGACACCGGGGAGCTGTTTTTT. Amino acid sequence: CASSLDRGDTGELFF.

The CDR3 protein is CASSLAPYSRDIAYEQYF. CDR3 in DNA: TGTGCCAGCAGCTTAGCACCATATTCCCGGGACATCGCCTACGAGCAGTACTTC. The V call is TRBV7-2, the J call TRBJ2-7, with D perhaps matching TRBD1 (6 bases). Germline CDR1 reads SGHTA; CDR2 reads FQGNSA. The germline V and J ends were trimmed by 0 bases and 2 bases, with 20 bases remaining between them. The CDR3 length is 18 residues.

The chain couples TRBV6-5 to TRBJ2-1; TRBD1 matches at 10 bases. The germline V gene encodes CDR1 MNHEY and CDR2 SVGAGI. V trimming: 6 bases; J trimming: 6 bases; junction bases outside the gene matches: 8. CDR3 size: 15 residues. In DNA, the CDR3 is TGTGCCAGCAGCCGACAGGGGGCCCTCGTCAATGAGCAGTTCTTC. Amino acid sequence: CASSRQGALVNEQFF.

CDR3 amino acids: CASSLERNTQYF. CDR3 bases: TGTGCCAGCAGCTTGGAGCGGAATACGCAGTATTTT. The genes are TRBV5-4 and TRBJ2-3; tentatively, D is TRBD2 (5 bases). The V end was cut by 0 bases, the J end by 7 bases, with 6 bases between. Germline V gene sequence: CDR1 SGHNT, CDR2 YYREEE (reference sequence). The CDR3 spans 12 residues. The variable domain in full, completed from reference TRBV5-4 and TRBJ2-3, reads ETGVTQSPTHLIKTRGQQVTLRCSSQSGHNTVSWYQQALGQGPQFIFQYYREEENGRGNFPPRFSGLQFPNYSSELNVNALELDDSALYLCASSLERNTQYFGPGTRLTVL.

The J gene is TRBJ2-5, the V gene TRBV7-2; 9 bases are a match to TRBD2. Germline V gene data show CDR1 as SGHTA and CDR2 as FQGNSA. The J segment lost 4 bases and the V segment lost 5 bases, leaving 14 bases of the junction unmatched. This CDR3 comprises 17 residues. CDR3 sequence reads: CASSPPVPRGGLETQYF. The CDR3 region has the DNA TGTGCCAGCAGCCCGCCGGTTCCGCGGGGGGGCCTAGAGACCCAGTACTTC.

V gene TRBV5-4 combines with J gene TRBJ1-1; no definite D call. Germline CDR1 reads SGHNT; CDR2 reads YYREEE (reference sequence). The CDR3 has 12 amino acids. Deletions cut 2 bases from V and 0 bases from J, with 2 bases between. CDR3 coding DNA: TGTGCCAGCAGCTTCATGAACACTGAAGCTTTCTTT. It specifies CASSFMNTEAFF.

The rearrangement joins TRBV9 to TRBJ2-3; TRBD2 aligns across 7 bases. V lost 4 bases, J lost 0 bases, and 11 bases stayed unmatched. Looked up from germline, CDR1 is SGDLS and CDR2 is YYNGEE. This CDR3 spans 17 amino acids. CDR3 DNA sequence: TGTGCCAGCAGCCCCCGTGGAGCGGGGTCCAGCACAGATACGCAGTATTTT. This codes for CASSPRGAGSSTDTQYF.

The chain joins TRBV7-8 to TRBJ2-3; TRBD2 is a possible D gene (6 bases). The length of the CDR3 is 16 residues. The V gene lost 7 bases and the J gene lost 3 bases, with 20 bases spanning the gap. Germline loops: CDR1 SGHVS, CDR2 FQNEAQ. This CDR3 reads CASTPCCSGVTDTQYF. As DNA, the CDR3 is TGTGCCAGCACCCCCTGTTGTAGCGGAGTTACAGATACGCAGTATTTT.

The chain combines TRBV11-3 with TRBJ2-1; the match to TRBD2 covers 15 bases. CDR3 length: 17 amino acids. With 4 bases clipped from V and 9 bases from J, the junction kept 10 bases outside the gene matches. The V gene's germline CDR1 is SGHNT and CDR2 YENEEA. The CDR3 region is CASSSRTSGGAFGEQFF. DNA of the CDR3: TGTGCCAGCAGCTCGAGGACTAGCGGGGGGGCCTTTGGTGAGCAGTTCTTC. The whole variable domain, remainder taken from reference TRBV11-3 and TRBJ2-1, is EAGVVQSPRYKIIEKKQPVAFWCNPISGHNTLYWYLQNLGQGPELLIRYENEEAVDDSQLPKDRFSAERLKGVDSTLKIQPAELGDSAVYLCASSSRTSGGAFGEQFFGPGTRLTVL.

The chain is built from TRBV5-4 and TRBJ2-7; no clear D. CDR1 is SGHNT, CDR2 YYREEE, per germline (reference sequence). The CDR3 covers 13 residues. V lost 2 bases to trimming and J lost 3 bases, with 9 bases between them. The CDR3 loop reads CASSFDGVYEQYF. CDR3 sequence (DNA): TGTGCCAGCAGCTTTGACGGAGTCTACGAGCAGTACTTC.

CDR3 sequence: CAWSVLRVANTEAFF. The CDR3 coding sequence is TGTGCCTGGAGTGTACTGCGGGTGGCGAACACTGAAGCTTTCTTT. The rearrangement uses TRBV30 and TRBJ1-1; D ambiguous. CDR1 is GTSNPN, CDR2 SVGIG, per germline (reference sequence). The length of the CDR3 is 15 residues. The V and J ends lost 0 bases and 1 base respectively, with 12 bases between them.

In its sample, this clone was seen once. The CDR3 protein is CASSQGLGQDYGYTF. In DNA form, the CDR3 reads TGCGCCAGCAGCCAAGGTCTGGGACAGGACTATGGCTACACCTTC. The J gene is TRBJ1-2, the V gene TRBV4-1; 8 bases are shared with TRBD1. The CDR3 is 15 amino acids. With V trimmed by 1 base and J by 3 bases, 4 bases remained unmatched. Germline V gives CDR1 MGHRA, CDR2 YSYEKL.

The chain has TRBV2 and TRBJ1-1; no clear D gene. V shed 7 bases and J shed 8 bases, with 14 bases lying between them. The germline gives CDR1 SNHLY, CDR2 FYNNEI. This CDR3 contains 12 residues. The CDR3 spells CASTPSGIEAFF. CDR3 sequence (DNA): TGTGCCAGCACCCCTTCGGGTATCGAAGCTTTCTTT.

The V gene is TRBV6-4, the J gene TRBJ2-2; TRBD1 might be the D (7 bases). CDR1 MRHNA and CDR2 SNTAGT come from the germline V gene. The CDR3 runs to 14 residues. Trimming stripped 4 bases from V and 5 bases from J, with 11 bases between. The CDR3 loop is CASSVRGRTGELFF. The CDR3 DNA follows: TGTGCCAGCAGTGTCAGGGGGAGGACCGGGGAGCTGTTTTTT.

The chain couples TRBV5-4 to TRBJ2-7; D may be TRBD1 (5 bases). The CDR3 is 13 residues long. The V and J ends lost 3 bases and 5 bases respectively, with 12 bases between them. Germline lookup yields CDR1 SGHNT and CDR2 YYREEE (reference sequence). Written as DNA, the CDR3 is TGTGCCAGCAGCTGGTCAGGGCTGGACGAGCAGTACTTC. Amino acids: CASSWSGLDEQYF.

This chain joins TRBV2 and TRBJ1-4; TRBD1 is a possible D gene (5 bases). Germline CDR1 and CDR2: SNHLY and FYNNEI. This CDR3 spans 15 amino acids. V lost 4 bases and J lost 4, with 13 bases in between. Written as DNA, the CDR3 is TGTGCCAGCAGTGCCAATACAGGTTATAATGAAAAACTGTTTTTT. Residues: CASSANTGYNEKLFF.